One and the same sample provided the 9 T cell receptor beta chains below, sequenced in a study of cytomegalovirus exposure and HLA in healthy donors (dated by TCRdb to the late 2010s). Libraries were prepared through the immunoSEQ multiplex PCR assay. For the multiplex PCR, a mixture combining 60 forward primers for TCR Vbeta segments and 13 reverse primers for TCR Jbeta segments was used. TCRdb stores this immuneACCESS table with in-frame sequences only. Part of the clones is absent; in the studies checked, under half of the shortfall reflects unresolved V genes, and no reason is known for the rest. The sample contains approximately 200,000 clones, under 90% of them found a single time. The leading ten clones occupy about 0.092% of the sample. The sample was PBMCs. These receptor sequences come from a boy between 2 and 10 years old in good health and CMV-seronegative.

V gene TRBV2 combines with J gene TRBJ2-2; 11 bases match TRBD2. CDR1 is SNHLY, CDR2 FYNNEI, per germline. V dropped 5 bases and J dropped 12; count of bases not matched to a gene: 5. The CDR3 is made up of 13 amino acids. CDR3 in DNA: TGTGCCAGCAGTTGGACTAGCGGGTCAAAGCTGTTTTTT. Translation gives CASSWTSGSKLFF.

This clone was observed a single time. The chain links TRBV5-4 to TRBJ2-3; D may be TRBD1 (5 bases). Germline lookup yields CDR1 SGHNT and CDR2 YYREEE (reference sequence). There are 13 residues in the CDR3. Deletions cut 0 bases from V and 11 bases from J, with 13 bases between. In nucleotides, the CDR3 is TGTGCCAGCAGCTTGGAAGGGGCTTACGGGCAGTATTTT. This translates into CASSLEGAYGQYF.

This clone was seen only once. This rearrangement joins TRBV6-4 to TRBJ1-3, with D uncertain. V lost 10 bases to trimming and J lost 0 bases, with 16 bases between them. The CDR3 is 15 residues long. Germline assignment: CDR1 MRHNA and CDR2 SNTAGT. The CDR3 DNA sequence: TGTGCCACCACCTCGACACTTGCCTCTGGAAACACCATATATTTT. It translates to CATTSTLASGNTIYF.

The chain is built from TRBV7-8 and TRBJ1-2; D may be TRBD1 (5 bases). Looked up from germline, CDR1 is SGHVS and CDR2 is FQNEAQ. This CDR3 is 14 amino acids long. Trimming left V 6 bases short and J 6 bases short, with 17 bases between. CDR3 protein: CASRPNSAQDGYTF. In DNA, the CDR3 is TGTGCCAGCAGACCAAACTCGGCACAGGATGGCTACACCTTC.

This clone was seen a handful of times. The chain combines TRBV19 with TRBJ2-6; D unresolved. V lost 1 base, J lost 3 bases, and 4 bases lay in between. The germline CDR1 and CDR2 sequences are LNHDA and SQIVND (reference sequence). The CDR3 is 14 residues long. CDR3 DNA: TGTGCCAGTAGTATAGTCGGTGGGGCCAACGTCCTGACTTTC. Translation: CASSIVGGANVLTF.

The gene calls are TRBV7-2 and TRBJ2-2; D remains unclear. The germline gives CDR1 SGHTA, CDR2 FQGNSA. The CDR3 runs to 16 residues. V shed 1 base and J shed 4 bases, with 13 bases lying between them. Written as DNA, the CDR3 is TGTGCCAGCAGCTTAGTAAACGGTTTGAGCACCGGGGAGCTGTTTTTT. Translation gives CASSLVNGLSTGELFF.

The sample holds one count of this clone. CDR3 sequence (DNA): TGCGCCAGCAGCTTGACAGGGGCGACGTTCGTGGACACCGGGGAGCTGTTTTTT. Protein sequence: CASSLTGATFVDTGELFF. The chain couples TRBV5-1 to TRBJ2-2; 7 nucleotides agree with TRBD1. CDR3 length: 18 amino acids. The trim removed 1 base at V and 3 bases at J, leaving 12 bases unmatched. The germline CDR1 and CDR2 sequences are SGHRS and YFSETQ.

This chain uses TRBV29-1 with TRBJ1-1; the D gene is possibly TRBD1 (5 bases). This CDR3 comprises 13 residues. The V gene's germline CDR1 is SQVTM and CDR2 ANQGSEA. The V gene lost 7 bases and the J gene lost 1 base, with 13 bases spanning the gap. CDR3 sequence reads: CSAHSTENTEAFF. CDR3 coding DNA: TGCAGCGCCCATTCGACAGAGAACACTGAAGCTTTCTTT.

The J gene is TRBJ2-3, the V gene TRBV21-1; the table's D call of TRBD2 was not tested on the DNA. TRBV21-1 is marked as a pseudogene. The CDR3 has 12 amino acids. For the CDR3, the DNA is TGTGCCAGCAGCGGACTATTAAATACGCAGTATTTT. Translation gives CASSGLLNTQYF.